The T cell receptor beta chain under discussion was sequenced for a study of cytomegalovirus exposure and HLA in healthy donors. Study-wide findings and caveats: For cytomegalovirus status, the classifier reportedly gave diagnoses with high specificity and sensitivity. An analysis done earlier found most TCR beta V segments productive about 87% or about 30% of the time. When analyzed later, a missense DCLRE1C variant was found to be linked to TCR beta V- and J-gene trimming.

The CDR3 totals 16 residues. V was clipped by 3 bases and J by 7 bases; unmatched bases: 12. Looked up from germline, CDR1 is MNHNS and CDR2 is SASEGT. As for this clone: Its target is not known.

The PCR contained 60 Vbeta and 13 Jbeta primers. Measured with immunoSEQ multiplex PCR; TCRdb has only the in-frame clones, and not every one. The sample holds roughly 200,000 clones, around nine tenths seen once. This chain joins TRBV6-1 and TRBJ2-1; the match to TRBD2 covers 7 bases. The receptor was isolated from a woman aged 25 to 39 in good health and CMV-seronegative. Sequences were obtained from PBMCs. The CDR3 protein is CASSDLLGRGLNEQFF. In DNA form, the CDR3 reads TGTGCCAGCAGTGACCTTTTAGGGAGGGGTTTAAATGAGCAGTTCTTC.